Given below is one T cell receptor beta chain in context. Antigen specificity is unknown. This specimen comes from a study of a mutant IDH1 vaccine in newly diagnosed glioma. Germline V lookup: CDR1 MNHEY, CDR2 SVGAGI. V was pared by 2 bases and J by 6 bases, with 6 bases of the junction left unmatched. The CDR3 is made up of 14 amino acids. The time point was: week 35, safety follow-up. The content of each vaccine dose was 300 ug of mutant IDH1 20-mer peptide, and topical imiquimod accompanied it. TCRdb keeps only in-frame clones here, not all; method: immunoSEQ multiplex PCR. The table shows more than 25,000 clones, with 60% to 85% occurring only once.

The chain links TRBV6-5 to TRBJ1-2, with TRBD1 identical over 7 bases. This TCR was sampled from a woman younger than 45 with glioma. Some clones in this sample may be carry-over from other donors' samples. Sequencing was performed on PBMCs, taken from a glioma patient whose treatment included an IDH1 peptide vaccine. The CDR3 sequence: CASSYRQGPHGYTF. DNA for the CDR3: TGTGCCAGCAGTTACCGACAGGGCCCCCATGGCTACACCTTC.